This T cell receptor (beta chain) was documented in a study of human T cells and chemical hapten exposure. In the study overall: Across its approximately 25 weeks, the study gave patients weekly diphenylcyclopropenone doses to the scalp.

Described time point: patch test 3, about 24 weeks after DPC sensitization. The sample's treatment: therapeutic diphenylcyclopropenone sensitization with weekly scalp DPC. TCRdb analysed the RACE reads with MiXCR anew, one entry per CDR3 protein. The sample has 45,000 to 60,000 distinct CDR3 sequences, around an eighth seen once. This clonotype was picked up many times. The CDR3 length is 14 residues. CDR1 is DFQATT, CDR2 SNEGSKA, per germline (reference sequence). Trimming left V 8 bases short and J 0 bases short, with 14 bases between. The chain is built from TRBV20-1 and TRBJ2-1; a weak D match, TRBD2 (6 bases). This specimen was whole blood, taken in connection with sensitization to the hapten diphenylcyclopropenone (DPC). This receptor was taken from a man aged 25-45 years with alopecia areata. Some clones in this sample may be carry-over from other donors' samples. CDR3 protein: CSSRAGSSYNEQFF. For the CDR3, the DNA is TGCAGTAGTAGGGCGGGGAGCTCCTACAATGAGCAGTTCTTC.